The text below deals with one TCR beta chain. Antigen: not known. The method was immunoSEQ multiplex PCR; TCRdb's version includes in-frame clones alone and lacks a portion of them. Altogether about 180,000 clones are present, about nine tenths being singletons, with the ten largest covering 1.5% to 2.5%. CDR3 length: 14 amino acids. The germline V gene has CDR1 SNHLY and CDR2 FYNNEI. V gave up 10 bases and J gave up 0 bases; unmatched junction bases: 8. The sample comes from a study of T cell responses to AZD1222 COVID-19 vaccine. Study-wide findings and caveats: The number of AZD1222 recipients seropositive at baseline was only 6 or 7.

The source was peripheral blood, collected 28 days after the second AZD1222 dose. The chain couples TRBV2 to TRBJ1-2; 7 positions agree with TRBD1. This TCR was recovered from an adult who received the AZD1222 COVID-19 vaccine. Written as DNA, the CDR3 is TGTGCCACCACGGGGGACAGTGCTAACTATGGCTACACCTTC. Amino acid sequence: CATTGDSANYGYTF.